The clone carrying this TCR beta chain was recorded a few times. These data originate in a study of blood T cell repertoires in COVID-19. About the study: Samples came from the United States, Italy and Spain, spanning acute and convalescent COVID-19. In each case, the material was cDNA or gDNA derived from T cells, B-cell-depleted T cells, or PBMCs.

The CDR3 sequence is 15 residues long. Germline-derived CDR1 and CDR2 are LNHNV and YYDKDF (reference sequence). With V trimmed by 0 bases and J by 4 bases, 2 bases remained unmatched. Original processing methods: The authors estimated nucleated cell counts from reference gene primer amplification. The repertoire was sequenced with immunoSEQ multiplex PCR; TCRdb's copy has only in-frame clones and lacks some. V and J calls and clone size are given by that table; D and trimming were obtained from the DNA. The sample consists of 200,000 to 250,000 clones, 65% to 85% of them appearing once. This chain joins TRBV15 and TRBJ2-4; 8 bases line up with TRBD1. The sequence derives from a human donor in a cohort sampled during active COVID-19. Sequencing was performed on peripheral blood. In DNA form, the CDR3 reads TGTGCCACCAGCAGAGAAGGACAGGGTAAAAACATTCAGTACTTC. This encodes CATSREGQGKNIQYF.